This T cell receptor (beta chain) comes out of a study of Ad26.COV2.S vaccination and SARS-CoV-2 variants. Background on the study: Participants got Ad26.COV2.S intramuscularly, once or twice 56 days apart.

The CDR3 totals 14 residues. Germline CDR1 reads MRHNA; CDR2 reads SNTAGT. With 8 bases removed from V and 0 bases from J, the gap between germline ends came to 11 bases. Repertoires were generated with immunoSEQ multiplex PCR, while TCRdb's copy carries only in-frame clones and drops some. The repertoire includes around 450,000 clones, around 90% of them detected once, and about 4.4% sits in the top ten. Indicated treatment: around 19 received Ad26.COV2.S at low or high dose, single or two shots; 5 received placebo; per-sample allocation not given. Samples analyzed were those drawn on day 63 after the first vaccine or placebo injection.

The source is a person aged 18-65 years who received the Ad26.COV2.S COVID-19 vaccine or a placebo. Source: peripheral blood, taken in a trial of Ad26.COV2.S vaccine versus placebo. The V gene is TRBV6-4, the J gene TRBJ2-1; D possibly corresponds to TRBD2 (5 bases). The CDR3: CASSEEVSYNEQFF. CDR3 coding DNA: TGTGCCAGCTCGGAGGAGGTCTCCTACAATGAGCAGTTCTTC.